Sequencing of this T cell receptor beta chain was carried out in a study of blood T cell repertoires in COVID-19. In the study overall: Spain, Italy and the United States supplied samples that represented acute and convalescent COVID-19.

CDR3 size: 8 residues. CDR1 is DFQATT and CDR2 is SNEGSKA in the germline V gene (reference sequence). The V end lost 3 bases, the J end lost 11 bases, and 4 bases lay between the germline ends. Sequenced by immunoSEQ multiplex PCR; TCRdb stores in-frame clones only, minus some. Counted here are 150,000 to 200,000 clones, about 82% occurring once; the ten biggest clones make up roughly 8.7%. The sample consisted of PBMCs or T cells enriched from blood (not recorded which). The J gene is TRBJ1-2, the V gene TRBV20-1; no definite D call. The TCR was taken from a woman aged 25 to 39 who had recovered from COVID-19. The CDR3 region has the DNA TGCAGTGCTAGTCAGTACACCTTC. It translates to CSASQYTF.